Shown below are 28 T cell receptor beta chains from a single sample sequenced in a study of cytomegalovirus exposure and HLA in healthy donors. The PCR contained 60 Vbeta and 13 Jbeta primers. Profiled with immunoSEQ multiplex PCR; TCRdb holds only in-frame clones, not every one. The specimen's table records 110,000 to 150,000 clones. The sample consisted of PBMCs. The receptors come from a male donor in good health and CMV-seronegative.

V is TRBV11-3 and J is TRBJ1-1; D remains ambiguous. Trimming took off 1 base at V and 1 base at J, with 4 bases between the two ends. CDR3 length equals 13 residues. Germline loops: CDR1 SGHNT, CDR2 YENEEA. The CDR3 DNA follows: TGTGCCAGCAGCTTAGCTAGGAACACTGAAGCTTTCTTT. This sequence encodes CASSLARNTEAFF.

CDR3 amino acids: CASSPALDRGHEQFF. Here the CDR3 DNA reads TGTGCCAGCTCACCAGCCCTAGACAGGGGCCATGAGCAGTTCTTC. The gene calls are TRBV18 and TRBJ2-1, with 8 positions matching TRBD1. Germline V gives CDR1 KGHSH, CDR2 LQKENI. Trimming cost V 2 bases and J 8 bases; bases outside gene matches: 8. The CDR3 totals 15 residues.

This rearrangement joins TRBV27 to TRBJ1-1; D is ambiguous. CDR1 and CDR2 (germline): MNHEY, SMNVEV (reference sequence). The CDR3 sequence is 14 residues long. V dropped 3 bases and J dropped 5 bases, with 13 bases sitting between them. The CDR3 bases are TGTGCCAGCAGTTTCGAGGGCGCGAGGACTGAAGCTTTCTTT. Translating gives CASSFEGARTEAFF.

This chain joins TRBV6-5 and TRBJ2-7; tentative D call: TRBD2 (5 bases). Germline-derived CDR1 and CDR2 are MNHEY and SVGAGI. The CDR3 runs to 13 residues. Deletions cut 3 bases from V and 4 bases from J, with 10 bases between. CDR3 sequence reads: CASSYHTGYEQYF. As DNA, the CDR3 is TGTGCCAGCAGTTATCATACGGGGTACGAGCAGTACTTC.

The V and J genes are TRBV4-2 and TRBJ1-1; 11 bases line up with TRBD1. The CDR3 covers 13 residues. V was pared by 5 bases and J by 6 bases, with 2 bases of the junction left unmatched. Germline V gene data show CDR1 as LGHNA and CDR2 as YNFKEQ. CDR3 residues: CASSGTGGAEAFF. As DNA, the CDR3 is TGTGCCAGCAGCGGGACAGGGGGAGCTGAAGCTTTCTTT.

The chain has TRBV6-1 and TRBJ1-1, with unresolved D. Germline CDR1 is MNHNS and CDR2 is SASEGT. The germline V and J ends were trimmed by 8 bases and 4 bases, with 8 bases remaining between them. CDR3 length equals 11 residues. In DNA, the CDR3 is TGTGCCAGCGGCCCAAGCACTGAAGCTTTCTTT. This encodes CASGPSTEAFF.

The chain has TRBV7-9 and TRBJ2-1; 9 bases line up with TRBD2. Trimming took 0 bases from V and 5 from J; bases not matched to a gene: 5. The CDR3 covers 16 residues. Germline V lookup: CDR1 SEHNR, CDR2 FQNEAQ (reference sequence). CDR3 bases: TGTGCCAGCAGCTTAGCGCTGGTAGCGGGAGACAATGAGCAGTTCTTC. Its protein is CASSLALVAGDNEQFF.

Concerning this clone itself: This same CDR3 is encoded by further DNA sequences in the sample. This chain connects TRBV30 to TRBJ2-6; a weak D match, TRBD1 (5 bases). Per the germline V gene, CDR1 is GTSNPN and CDR2 is SVGIG (reference sequence). Trimming pared 0 bases from V and 4 bases from J, leaving 10 bases between. The CDR3 totals 15 residues. DNA of the CDR3: TGTGCCTGGAGTGTAAGGGGATCCGGGGCCAACGTCCTGACTTTC. Protein product: CAWSVRGSGANVLTF.

The chain joins TRBV4-3 to TRBJ1-4; TRBD1 matches 7 bases. The length of the CDR3 is 17 residues. The trim removed 3 bases at V and 0 bases at J, leaving 7 bases unmatched. Germline V gene lookup returns CDR1 LGHNA and CDR2 YSLEER. The CDR3 DNA sequence: TGCGCCAGCAGCCAGGGCCAGGGGGGTGCAACTAATGAAAAACTGTTTTTT. Its protein product is CASSQGQGGATNEKLFF.

The chain carries TRBV5-8 and TRBJ2-7; D remains ambiguous. CDR3 length equals 13 residues. V lost 3 bases, J lost 4 bases, and 11 bases lay in between. CDR1 is SGHTS and CDR2 is YDEGEE in the germline V gene. The CDR3 reads CASSSSVPYEQYF. The CDR3 region has the DNA TGTGCCAGCAGCTCCTCGGTCCCGTACGAGCAGTACTTC.

The rearrangement joins TRBV7-6 to TRBJ1-1; a weak D match, TRBD1 (5 bases). Per the germline V gene, CDR1 is SGHVS and CDR2 is FNYEAQ. The V end was cut by 6 bases, the J end by 6 bases, with 14 bases between. The CDR3 sequence is 13 residues long. The DNA of the CDR3 is TGTGCCAGCAGTTCAGGGTCGGCCGCTGAAGCTTTCTTT. This gives the protein CASSSGSAAEAFF.

The chain has TRBV6-5 and TRBJ2-7; weak D call: TRBD1 (5 bases). From germline, CDR1 is MNHEY and CDR2 SVGAGI. Trimming pared 2 bases from V and 3 bases from J, leaving 17 bases between. This CDR3 spans 16 amino acids. CDR3 amino acids: CASSYGPRQTYYEQYF. Written as DNA, the CDR3 is TGTGCCAGCAGTTACGGGCCCCGACAGACCTACTACGAGCAGTACTTC.

The chain is built from TRBV10-1 and TRBJ2-7; D is unclear. CDR3 length: 13 amino acids. Deletions cut 3 bases from V and 6 bases from J, with 12 bases between. Germline V gene lookup returns CDR1 WNHNN and CDR2 SYGVQD (reference sequence). The CDR3 sequence: CASSETWFGEQYF. CDR3 nucleotide sequence: TGCGCCAGCAGTGAAACGTGGTTCGGCGAGCAGTACTTC.

This chain connects TRBV19 to TRBJ2-7; TRBD1 agrees at 10 bases. The CDR3 consists of 14 residues. The germline V gene encodes CDR1 LNHDA and CDR2 SQIVND (reference sequence). The trim removed 6 bases at V and 4 bases at J, leaving 6 bases unmatched. CDR3 in DNA: TGTGCCAGTAGAAGGACAGGGGGAACTTACGAGCAGTACTTC. It codes for CASRRTGGTYEQYF.

This rearrangement joins TRBV27 to TRBJ1-2, with TRBD1 matching over 7 bases. Germline V gives CDR1 MNHEY, CDR2 SMNVEV (reference sequence). After removal of 3 bases from V and 0 bases from J, the junction contained 13 bases not matched to a gene. The CDR3 is 18 residues long. CDR3 coding DNA: TGTGCCAGCAGTTTTCGCCCCGGGACAGCGATAGCTAACTATGGCTACACCTTC. Its translation: CASSFRPGTAIANYGYTF.

This chain uses TRBV7-2 with TRBJ2-3; a weak D match, TRBD2 (5 bases). The CDR3 runs to 16 residues. V lost 4 bases and J 6 bases, leaving 20 bases between the germline ends. The germline CDR1 and CDR2 sequences are SGHTA and FQGNSA. CDR3 amino acids: CASSSRGIPASDTQYF. The CDR3 DNA follows: TGTGCCAGCAGCTCACGAGGGATTCCTGCGTCGGATACGCAGTATTTT.

As DNA, the CDR3 is TGCAGCGTTTTTCCGGGAGTATCCTACAATGAGCAGTTCTTC. Protein product: CSVFPGVSYNEQFF. The rearrangement uses TRBV29-1 and TRBJ2-1; the D gene is possibly TRBD2 (6 bases). Looked up from germline, CDR1 is SQVTM and CDR2 is ANQGSEA. V lost 5 bases, J lost 1 base, and 12 bases lay in between. The CDR3 is made up of 14 amino acids.

The chain carries TRBV27 and TRBJ2-1; 11 nucleotides match TRBD2. The V gene's germline CDR1 is MNHEY and CDR2 SMNVEV (reference sequence). V shed 4 bases, J shed 7 bases, and the junction held 3 bases outside the gene matches. There are 14 residues in the CDR3. The CDR3 spells CASSSRTSGNEQFF. As DNA, the CDR3 is TGTGCCAGCAGTTCGAGGACTAGCGGGAATGAGCAGTTCTTC.

This chain links TRBV30 with TRBJ2-5; 8 bases are shared with TRBD2. The germline gives CDR1 GTSNPN, CDR2 SVGIG (reference sequence). V shed 2 bases, J shed 7 bases, and the junction held 9 bases outside the gene matches. The CDR3 totals 14 residues. The CDR3 spells CAWSHSGRSGTQYF. The CDR3 DNA follows: TGTGCCTGGAGTCACAGCGGGAGAAGCGGGACCCAGTACTTC.

The chain joins TRBV14 to TRBJ1-2; TRBD1 is a possible D gene (5 bases). V shed 5 bases and J shed 4 bases, with 17 bases lying between them. Germline V gives CDR1 SGHDN, CDR2 FVKESK. The CDR3 has 15 amino acids. In DNA, the CDR3 is TGTGCCAGCAGCATTGAACCCCTTAGGGGCTATGGCTACACCTTC. Translating gives CASSIEPLRGYGYTF.

CDR3 in amino acids: CASSLSWGRTEAFF. CDR3 DNA: TGTGCCAGCAGCTTAAGCTGGGGGCGGACTGAAGCTTTCTTT. The genes are TRBV7-9 and TRBJ1-1; possible D gene TRBD1, 6 bases. Germline loops: CDR1 SEHNR, CDR2 FQNEAQ (reference sequence). Trimming took off 2 bases at V and 5 bases at J, with 12 bases between the two ends. CDR3 length: 14 amino acids. Supplemented by reference TRBV7-9 and TRBJ1-1, the full variable domain reads DTGVSQNPRHKITKRGQNVTFRCDPISEHNRLYWYRQTLGQGPEFLTYFQNEAQLEKSRLLSDRFSAERPKGSFSTLEIQRTEQGDSAMYLCASSLSWGRTEAFFGQGTRLTVV.

The CDR3 sequence: CASSLRQGPSMNTEAFF. CDR3 DNA sequence: TGCGCCAGCAGCTTGCGGCAGGGGCCTTCGATGAACACTGAAGCTTTCTTT. The rearrangement joins TRBV5-1 to TRBJ1-1, with D possibly being TRBD1 (6 bases). The CDR3 has 17 amino acids. V gave up 1 base and J gave up 0 bases, with 16 bases separating them. Germline-derived CDR1 and CDR2 are SGHRS and YFSETQ.

This chain connects TRBV27 to TRBJ2-7, with 12 bases matching TRBD1. CDR1 is MNHEY, CDR2 SMNVEV, per germline (reference sequence). J was trimmed by 6 bases and V by 5 bases; bases with no gene match: 11. CDR3 length: 16 amino acids. CDR3 in amino acids: CASSIYRDRGPVEQYF. Here the CDR3 DNA reads TGTGCCAGCAGTATCTACCGGGACAGGGGGCCAGTCGAGCAGTACTTC.

V usage is TRBV28 and J usage is TRBJ2-1, with D possibly being TRBD2 (6 bases). V gave up 6 bases and J gave up 9 bases, with 21 bases separating them. CDR1 is MDHEN and CDR2 is SYDVKM in the germline V gene. CDR3 size: 15 residues. The CDR3 region is CASSKGTQLRGEQFF. As DNA, the CDR3 is TGTGCCAGCAGCAAAGGGACTCAACTTAGGGGTGAGCAGTTCTTC.

V usage is TRBV7-2 and J usage is TRBJ2-1; 15 bases align to TRBD2. The J segment lost 7 bases and the V segment lost 5 bases, leaving 3 bases of the junction unmatched. The CDR3 contains 15 residues. Germline V gene lookup returns CDR1 SGHTA and CDR2 FQGNSA. The CDR3 DNA reads as TGTGCCAGCAGCACGGGACTAGCGGGGGGTAATGAGCAGTTCTTC. Translated: CASSTGLAGGNEQFF. Complete variable domain (other parts from reference TRBV7-2 and TRBJ2-1): GAGVSQSPSNKVTEKGKDVELRCDPISGHTALYWYRQSLGQGLEFLIYFQGNSAPDKSGLPSDRFSAERTGGSVSTLTIQRTQQEDSAVYLCASSTGLAGGNEQFFGPGTRLTVL.

J is TRBJ2-5 and V is TRBV29-1; perhaps TRBD2 as D (5 bases). CDR1 is SQVTM, CDR2 ANQGSEA, per germline. The V end was cut by 4 bases, the J end by 2 bases, with 14 bases between. This CDR3 comprises 14 residues. CDR3 amino acids: CSVGAGKLQETQYF. DNA of the CDR3: TGCAGCGTTGGGGCCGGGAAACTTCAAGAGACCCAGTACTTC.

CDR3: CASRRQSGTEAFF. CDR3 coding DNA: TGCGCCAGCAGAAGACAGTCCGGGACTGAAGCTTTCTTT. This chain links TRBV10-1 with TRBJ1-1; D is possibly TRBD1 (5 bases). Germline-derived CDR1 and CDR2 are WNHNN and SYGVQD (reference sequence). Trimming took off 6 bases at V and 5 bases at J, with 13 bases between the two ends. The CDR3 has 13 residues.

The chain joins TRBV28 to TRBJ1-2; 9 bases are a match to TRBD1. Germline V CDR1 and CDR2: MDHEN, SYDVKM. Trimming cost V 6 bases and J 8 bases; bases outside gene matches: 13. The CDR3 covers 15 residues. CDR3 amino acids: CASRQPTGTGLGYTF. The CDR3 DNA follows: TGTGCCAGCAGGCAGCCTACCGGGACAGGGTTGGGCTACACCTTC.